This is a list of T cell receptor beta chains from one sample in a study of T cells in localized non-small cell lung cancer. TCRdb's copy holds only in-frame clones and misses some; the assay was immunoSEQ multiplex PCR. The sample shows 40,000 to 55,000 clones, roughly 75% of them seen only once. The sequencing used PBMCs, collected before any cancer treatment. The receptor set was obtained from a woman between 35 and 75 years old with stage II lung adenocarcinoma. The CDR3 runs from the conserved cysteine through the conserved F or W. Fields, in order: V gene, D gene, J gene, clone size, CDR3 length, CDR3 protein, CDR3 DNA. The D gene is left open where the match is weak. Part of the rows lack a size; the others show once, few, many or a class for expanded clones.

>TRBV18|NA|TRBJ1-1|NA|13
CASSQNRDTEAFF
TGTGCCAGCTCACAAAACAGGGACACTGAAGCTTTCTTT
>TRBV2|NA|TRBJ1-3|NA|14
CASSGTLARNTIYF
TGTGCCAGCAGTGGGACACTAGCCAGGAACACCATATATTTT
>TRBV10-1|NA|TRBJ1-1|NA|13
CASSESGMLEAFF
TGCGCCAGCAGTGAGTCGGGTATGTTGGAAGCTTTCTTT
>TRBV18|NA|TRBJ1-1|NA|15
CASSPMRQLDTEAFF
TGTGCCAGCTCACCAATGAGACAGTTGGACACTGAAGCTTTCTTT
>TRBV10-3|NA|TRBJ1-3|once|13
CAISESATLPIYF
TGTGCCATCAGTGAGTCTGCTACGCTCCCCATATATTTT
>TRBV7-2|TRBD1|TRBJ1-1|NA|15
CASSPRAGGNTEAFF
TGTGCCAGCAGCCCCCGAGCAGGGGGGAACACTGAAGCTTTCTTT
>TRBV9|TRBD1|TRBJ2-5|NA|14
CASSVGTGVETQYF
TGTGCCAGCAGCGTCGGGACAGGGGTGGAGACCCAGTACTTC
>TRBV30|TRBD1|TRBJ1-6|NA|14
CACGAGGYNSPLHF
TGTGCCTGTGGGGCAGGGGGTTATAATTCACCCCTCCACTTT
>TRBV27|NA|TRBJ2-5|NA|12
CASSLSGETQYF
TGTGCCAGCAGTTTATCCGGGGAGACCCAGTACTTC
>TRBV12-5|NA|TRBJ1-5|NA|12
CASGDRNQPQHF
TGTGCTAGTGGGGACAGAAATCAGCCCCAGCATTTT
>TRBV27|NA|TRBJ1-6|NA|15
CASSLRPRGNSPLHF
TGTGCCAGCAGTTTAAGGCCACGGGGTAATTCACCCCTCCACTTT
>TRBV5-1|TRBD1|TRBJ2-7|NA|13
CASKRDSLYEQYF
TGCGCCAGCAAGAGGGACAGCCTCTACGAGCAGTACTTC
>TRBV11-3|TRBD2|TRBJ2-5|NA|15
CASSWASGVGETQYF
TGTGCCAGCAGCTGGGCTAGCGGGGTAGGAGAGACCCAGTACTTC
>TRBV18|NA|TRBJ2-5|NA|13
CASSPGTFETQYF
TGTGCCAGCTCACCCGGGACGTTTGAGACCCAGTACTTC
>TRBV7-9|TRBD2|TRBJ2-7|few|14
CASSPGRGSYEQYF
TGTGCCAGCAGTCCCGGGAGGGGCTCCTACGAGCAGTACTTC
>TRBV5-1|TRBD1|TRBJ1-1|NA|16
CASSRGTGAMNTEAFF
TGCGCCAGCAGCCGCGGGACAGGAGCTATGAACACTGAAGCTTTCTTT
>TRBV6-5|TRBD1|TRBJ2-7|NA|15
CASSYSGTGPYEQYF
TGTGCCAGCAGTTACTCCGGGACAGGACCCTACGAGCAGTACTTC
>TRBV14|NA|TRBJ2-1|NA|13
CASSPQPYNEQFF
TGTGCCAGCAGCCCCCAGCCTTACAATGAGCAGTTCTTC
>TRBV7-9|TRBD1|TRBJ2-3|NA|15
CASSSGTGDTDTQYF
TGTGCCAGCAGCTCCGGGACAGGGGACACAGATACGCAGTATTTT
>TRBV7-2|TRBD2|TRBJ2-5|few|16
CASSQDPTSGVETQYF
TGTGCCAGCAGCCAAGATCCGACTAGCGGGGTAGAGACCCAGTACTTC
>TRBV4-3|TRBD1|TRBJ2-7|NA|14
CASSQWTGEYEQYF
TGCGCCAGCAGCCAATGGACAGGGGAATACGAGCAGTACTTC
>TRBV5-1|NA|TRBJ2-6|NA|15
CASSLSAAGANVLTF
TGCGCCAGCAGCTTGTCGGCAGCTGGGGCCAACGTCCTGACTTTC
>TRBV2|NA|TRBJ1-1|NA|15
CASSESGVKNTEAFF
TGTGCCAGCAGTGAATCGGGGGTCAAGAACACTGAAGCTTTCTTT
>TRBV30|TRBD1|TRBJ1-6|NA|13
CAWKRQGFSPLHF
TGTGCCTGGAAGAGACAGGGTTTTTCACCCCTCCACTTT
>TRBV30|NA|TRBJ1-1|few|13
CAWSLNGNTEAFF
TGTGCCTGGAGCCTAAACGGGAACACTGAAGCTTTCTTT
>TRBV5-4|NA|TRBJ1-3|once|16
CASSLPGSHSGNTIYF
TGTGCCAGCAGCTTGCCGGGGAGTCACTCTGGAAACACCATATATTTT
>TRBV5-1|NA|TRBJ1-1|NA|14
CASSQDTLNTEAFF
TGCGCCAGCAGCCAGGACACGTTGAACACTGAAGCTTTCTTT
>TRBV6-5|NA|TRBJ2-7|NA|13
CASSYRHSYEQYF
TGTGCCAGCAGTTACCGGCACTCCTACGAGCAGTACTTC
>TRBV28|TRBD1|TRBJ1-4|few|15
CASSLGTTGGEKLFF
TGTGCCAGCAGTTTGGGAACGACAGGGGGTGAAAAACTGTTTTTT
>TRBV7-2|NA|TRBJ2-5|NA|14
CASSSLRGPGTQYF
TGTGCCAGCAGTTCTCTCCGGGGCCCGGGGACCCAGTACTTC